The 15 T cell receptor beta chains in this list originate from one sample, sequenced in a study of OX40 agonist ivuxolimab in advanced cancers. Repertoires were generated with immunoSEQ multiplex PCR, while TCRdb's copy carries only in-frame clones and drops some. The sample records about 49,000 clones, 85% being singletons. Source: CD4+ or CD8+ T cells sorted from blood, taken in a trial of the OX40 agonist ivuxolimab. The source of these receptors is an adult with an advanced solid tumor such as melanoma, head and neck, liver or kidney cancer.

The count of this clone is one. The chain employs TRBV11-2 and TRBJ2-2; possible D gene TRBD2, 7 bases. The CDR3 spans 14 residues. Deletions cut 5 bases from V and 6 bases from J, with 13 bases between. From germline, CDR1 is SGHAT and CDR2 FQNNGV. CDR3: CASSPRGAAGELFF. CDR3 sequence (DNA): TGTGCCAGCAGCCCCCGGGGGGCGGCCGGGGAGCTGTTTTTT.

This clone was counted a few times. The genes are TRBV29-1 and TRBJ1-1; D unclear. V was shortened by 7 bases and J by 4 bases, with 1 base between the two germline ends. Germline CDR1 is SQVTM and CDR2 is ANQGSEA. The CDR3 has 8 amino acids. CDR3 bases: TGCAGCGCCACTGAAGCTTTCTTT. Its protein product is CSATEAFF.

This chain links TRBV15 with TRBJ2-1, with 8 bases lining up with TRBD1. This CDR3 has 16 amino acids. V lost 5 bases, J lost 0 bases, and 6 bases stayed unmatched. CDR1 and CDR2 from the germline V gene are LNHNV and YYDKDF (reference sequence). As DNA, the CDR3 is TGTGCCACCAGCGCCACAGGGGGTAGCTCCTACAATGAGCAGTTCTTC. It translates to CATSATGGSSYNEQFF.

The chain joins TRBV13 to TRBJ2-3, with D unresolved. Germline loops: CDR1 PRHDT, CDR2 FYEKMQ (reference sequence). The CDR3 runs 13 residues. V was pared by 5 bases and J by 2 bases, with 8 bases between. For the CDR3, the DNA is TGTGCCAGCAGCGAGGATCTCACAGATACGCAGTATTTT. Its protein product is CASSEDLTDTQYF.

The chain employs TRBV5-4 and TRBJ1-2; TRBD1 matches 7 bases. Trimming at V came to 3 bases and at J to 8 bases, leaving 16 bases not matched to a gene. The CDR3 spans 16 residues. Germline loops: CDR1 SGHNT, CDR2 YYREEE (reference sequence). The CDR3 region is CASSSFGQASGTGYTF. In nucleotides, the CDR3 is TGTGCCAGCAGCTCTTTTGGACAGGCCTCGGGGACCGGCTACACCTTC.

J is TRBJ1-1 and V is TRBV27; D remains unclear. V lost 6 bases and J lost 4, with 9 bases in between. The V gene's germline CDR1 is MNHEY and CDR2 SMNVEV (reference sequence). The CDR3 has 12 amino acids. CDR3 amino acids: CASSWGGTEAFF. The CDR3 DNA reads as TGTGCCAGCAGCTGGGGAGGCACTGAAGCTTTCTTT.

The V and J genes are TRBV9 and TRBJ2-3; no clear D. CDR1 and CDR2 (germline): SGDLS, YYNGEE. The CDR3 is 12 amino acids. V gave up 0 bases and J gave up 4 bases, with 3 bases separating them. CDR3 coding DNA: TGTGCCAGCAGCGTAGTTGCAGATACGCAGTATTTT. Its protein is CASSVVADTQYF.

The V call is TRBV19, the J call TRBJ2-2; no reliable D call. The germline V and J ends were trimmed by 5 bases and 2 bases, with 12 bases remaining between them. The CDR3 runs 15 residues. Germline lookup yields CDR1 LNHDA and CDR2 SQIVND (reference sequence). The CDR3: CASSPPAINTGELFF. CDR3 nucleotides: TGTGCCAGTAGTCCGCCGGCCATTAACACCGGGGAGCTGTTTTTT.

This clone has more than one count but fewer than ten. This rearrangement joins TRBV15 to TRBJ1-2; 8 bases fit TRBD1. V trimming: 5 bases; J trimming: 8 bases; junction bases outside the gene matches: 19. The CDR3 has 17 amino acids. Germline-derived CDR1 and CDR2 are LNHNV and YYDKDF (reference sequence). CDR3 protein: CATSPTGTGLSIWGYTF. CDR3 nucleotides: TGTGCCACCAGCCCTACCGGGACAGGACTCTCCATTTGGGGCTACACCTTC.

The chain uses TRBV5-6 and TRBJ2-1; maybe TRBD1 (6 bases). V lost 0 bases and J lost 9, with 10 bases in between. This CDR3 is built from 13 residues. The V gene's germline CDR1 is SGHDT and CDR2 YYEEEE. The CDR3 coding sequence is TGTGCCAGCAGCTTGGGGGGGCCCAGTGAGCAGTTCTTC. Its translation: CASSLGGPSEQFF.

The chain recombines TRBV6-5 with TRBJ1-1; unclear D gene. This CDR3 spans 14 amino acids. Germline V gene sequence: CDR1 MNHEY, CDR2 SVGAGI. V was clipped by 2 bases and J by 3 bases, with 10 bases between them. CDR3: CASSYRIRDTEAFF. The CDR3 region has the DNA TGTGCCAGCAGTTACCGCATCCGGGACACTGAAGCTTTCTTT.

The CDR3 bases are TGTGCCAGCAGTTTGTCGACAACGAACCGTCAGCCCCAGCATTTT. Translated: CASSLSTTNRQPQHF. The chain combines TRBV28 with TRBJ1-5; D remains unclear. From germline, CDR1 is MDHEN and CDR2 SYDVKM. The CDR3 covers 15 residues. V dropped 3 bases and J dropped 6 bases, with 15 bases sitting between them.

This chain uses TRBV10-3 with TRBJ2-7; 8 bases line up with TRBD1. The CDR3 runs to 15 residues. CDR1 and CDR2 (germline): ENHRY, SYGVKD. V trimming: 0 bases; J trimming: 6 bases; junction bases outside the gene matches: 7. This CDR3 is CAISESGTGSVEQYF. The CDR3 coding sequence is TGTGCCATCAGTGAGTCCGGGACAGGTTCCGTCGAGCAGTACTTC.

In DNA form, the CDR3 reads TGTGCCAGCAGCTTGGAAGTACGAGGGAACACCGGGGAGCTGTTTTTT. It yields the protein CASSLEVRGNTGELFF. The chain couples TRBV5-6 to TRBJ2-2; no firm D call. The CDR3 length is 16 residues. V lost 0 bases, J lost 1 base, and 10 bases lay in between. Germline CDR1 SGHDT, CDR2 YYEEEE.

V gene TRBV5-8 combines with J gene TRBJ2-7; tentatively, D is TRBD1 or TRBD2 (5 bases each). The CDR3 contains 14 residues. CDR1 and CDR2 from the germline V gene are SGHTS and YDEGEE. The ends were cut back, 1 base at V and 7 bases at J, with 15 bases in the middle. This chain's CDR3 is CASSLPGDVWEQYV. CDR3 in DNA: TGTGCCAGCAGCTTGCCCGGGGACGTGTGGGAGCAGTACGTC.